This T cell receptor beta chain was sequenced in a study of T-cell memory formation after mild COVID-19. The CDR3 has 14 amino acids. V lost 5 bases and J lost 3; bases outside the gene matches: 5. The V gene's germline CDR1 is SEHNR and CDR2 FQNEAQ (reference sequence). TCRdb redid the calling of the 5' RACE reads with MiXCR, one entry per CDR3 protein. The data hold over 400,000 distinct CDR3 sequences, with under 25% observed a single time. The TCR originated in an adult woman who had mild COVID-19 (a few samples of this study predate the infection). Cell type and time point are not known. The chain joins TRBV7-9 to TRBJ1-1; 8 bases align to TRBD1. Material: PBMCs or a T cell subset sorted from them (not recorded which). The CDR3 reads CASSTTGAHTEAFF. CDR3 bases: TGTGCCAGCAGCACGACAGGGGCGCACACTGAAGCTTTCTTT.